This T cell receptor (beta chain) stems from a study of T cell responses to AZD1222 COVID-19 vaccine. Findings and limits, study-wide: When two AZD1222 doses had been given, Spike-specific TCR breadth and depth rose. Seropositivity was recorded at baseline in only a handful of AZD1222 recipients. The sample set comprised mostly white British donors with more females, and clonal diversity was possibly underestimated.

The table came from immunoSEQ multiplex PCR; TCRdb's copy has only in-frame clones and leaves some out. The data show 120,000 or so clones, with roughly 92% seen just once and roughly 1.8% held by the top ten. V was clipped by 6 bases and J by 4 bases, with 13 bases between them. This CDR3 is built from 13 residues. The germline gives CDR1 MNHEY, CDR2 SVGEGT. This clone was seen just once. What it binds is not known. This clonotype originated in an adult in good health. The genes are TRBV6-2 or TRBV6-3 and TRBJ2-7; D remains ambiguous. This sample comprised peripheral blood, obtained on day 0 of AZD1222 vaccination. The CDR3 loop is CASSSRWLYEQYF. CDR3 in DNA: TGTGCCAGCAGCTCCCGATGGCTTTACGAGCAGTACTTC.